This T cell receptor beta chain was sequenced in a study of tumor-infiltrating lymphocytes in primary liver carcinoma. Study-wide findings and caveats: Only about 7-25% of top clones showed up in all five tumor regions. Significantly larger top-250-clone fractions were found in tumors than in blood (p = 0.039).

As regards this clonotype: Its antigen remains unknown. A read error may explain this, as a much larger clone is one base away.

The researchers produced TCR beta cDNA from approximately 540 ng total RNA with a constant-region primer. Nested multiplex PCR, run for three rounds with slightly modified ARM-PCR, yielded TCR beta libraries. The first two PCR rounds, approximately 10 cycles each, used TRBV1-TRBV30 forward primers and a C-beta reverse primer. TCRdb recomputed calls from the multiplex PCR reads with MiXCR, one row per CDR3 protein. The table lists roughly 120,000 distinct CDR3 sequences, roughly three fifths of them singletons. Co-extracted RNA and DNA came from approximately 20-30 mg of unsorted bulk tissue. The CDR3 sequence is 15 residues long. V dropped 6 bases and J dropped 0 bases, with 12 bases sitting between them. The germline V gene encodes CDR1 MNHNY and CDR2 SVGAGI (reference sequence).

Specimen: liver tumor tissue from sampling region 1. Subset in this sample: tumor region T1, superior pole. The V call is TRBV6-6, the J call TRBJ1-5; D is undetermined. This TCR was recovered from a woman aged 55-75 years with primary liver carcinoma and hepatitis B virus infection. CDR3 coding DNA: TGTGCCAGCAGCATCAAAGGGTATAGCAATCAGCCCCAGCATTTT. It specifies CASSIKGYSNQPQHF.